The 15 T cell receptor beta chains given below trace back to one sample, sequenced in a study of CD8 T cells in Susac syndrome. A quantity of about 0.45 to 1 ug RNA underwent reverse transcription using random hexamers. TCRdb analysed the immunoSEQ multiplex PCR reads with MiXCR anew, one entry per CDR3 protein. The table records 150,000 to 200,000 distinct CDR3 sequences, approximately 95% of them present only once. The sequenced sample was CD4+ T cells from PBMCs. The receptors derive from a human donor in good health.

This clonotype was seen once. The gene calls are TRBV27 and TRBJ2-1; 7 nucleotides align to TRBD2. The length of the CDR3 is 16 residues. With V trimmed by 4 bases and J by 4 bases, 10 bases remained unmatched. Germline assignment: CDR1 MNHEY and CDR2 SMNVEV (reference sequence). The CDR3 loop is CASSSVGSGEYNEQFF. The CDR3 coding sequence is TGTGCCAGCAGTTCCGTGGGAAGCGGGGAATACAATGAGCAGTTCTTC.

The CDR3 protein is CAWSADSGNTIYF. In nucleotides, the CDR3 is TGTGCCTGGAGTGCGGACTCTGGAAACACCATATATTTT. The gene calls are TRBV30 and TRBJ1-3, with no clear D. This CDR3 has 13 amino acids. CDR1 is GTSNPN, CDR2 SVGIG, per germline (reference sequence). V lost 1 base and J 0 bases, leaving 4 bases between the germline ends.

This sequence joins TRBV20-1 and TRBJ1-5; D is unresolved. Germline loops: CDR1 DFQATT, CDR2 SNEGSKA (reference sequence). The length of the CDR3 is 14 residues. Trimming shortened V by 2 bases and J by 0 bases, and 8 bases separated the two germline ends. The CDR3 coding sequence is TGCAGTGCTAGACCACGGGTTAGCAATCAGCCCCAGCATTTT. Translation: CSARPRVSNQPQHF.

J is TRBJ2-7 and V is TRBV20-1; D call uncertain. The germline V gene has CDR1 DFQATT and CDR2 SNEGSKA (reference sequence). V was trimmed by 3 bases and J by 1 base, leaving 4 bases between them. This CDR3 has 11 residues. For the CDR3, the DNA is TGCAGTGCTAGGTATTCCTACGAGCAGTACTTC. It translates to CSARYSYEQYF.

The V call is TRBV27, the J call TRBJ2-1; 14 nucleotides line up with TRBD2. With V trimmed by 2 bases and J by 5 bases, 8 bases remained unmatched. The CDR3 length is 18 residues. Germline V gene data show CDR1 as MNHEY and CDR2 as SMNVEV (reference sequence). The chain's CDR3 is CASSLRGTSGSFNNEQFF. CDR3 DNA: TGTGCCAGCAGTTTAAGGGGGACTAGCGGGAGTTTCAACAATGAGCAGTTCTTC.

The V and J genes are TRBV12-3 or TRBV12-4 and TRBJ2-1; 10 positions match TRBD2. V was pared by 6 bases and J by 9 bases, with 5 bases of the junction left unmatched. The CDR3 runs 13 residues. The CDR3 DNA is TGTGCCAGCAGGCTAGCGGGAGATAGTGAGCAGTTCTTC. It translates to CASRLAGDSEQFF.

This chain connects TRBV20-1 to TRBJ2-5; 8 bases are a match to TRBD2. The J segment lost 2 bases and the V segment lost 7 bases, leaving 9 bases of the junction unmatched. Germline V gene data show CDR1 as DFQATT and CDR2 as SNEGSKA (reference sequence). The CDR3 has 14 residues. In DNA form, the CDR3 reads TGCAGTGGAAGAGCGGGAGACTTTCAAGAGACCCAGTACTTC. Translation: CSGRAGDFQETQYF.

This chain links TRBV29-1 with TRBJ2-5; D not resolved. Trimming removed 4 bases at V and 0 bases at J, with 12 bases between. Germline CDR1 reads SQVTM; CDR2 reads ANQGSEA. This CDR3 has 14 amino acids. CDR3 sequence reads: CSVGTASHQETQYF. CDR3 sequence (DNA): TGCAGCGTTGGAACGGCGAGCCACCAAGAGACCCAGTACTTC. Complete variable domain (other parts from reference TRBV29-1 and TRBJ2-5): SAVISQKPSRDICQRGTSLTIQCQVDSQVTMMFWYRQQPGQSLTLIATANQGSEATYESGFVIDKFPISRPNLTFSTLTVSNMSPEDSSIYLCSVGTASHQETQYFGPGTRLLVL.

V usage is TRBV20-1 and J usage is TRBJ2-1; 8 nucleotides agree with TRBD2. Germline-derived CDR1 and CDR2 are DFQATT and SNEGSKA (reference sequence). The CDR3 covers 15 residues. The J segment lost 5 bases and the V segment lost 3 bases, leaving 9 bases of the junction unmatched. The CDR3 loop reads CSASPGTRRDNEQFF. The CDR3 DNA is TGCAGTGCTAGTCCCGGGACTAGGAGGGACAATGAGCAGTTCTTC.

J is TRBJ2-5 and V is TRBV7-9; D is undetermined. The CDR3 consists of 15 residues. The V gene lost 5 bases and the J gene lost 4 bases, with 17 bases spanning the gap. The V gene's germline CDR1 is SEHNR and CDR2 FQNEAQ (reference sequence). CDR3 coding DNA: TGTGCCAGCAGCCCAGGAACCACCCTGGGAGAGACCCAGTACTTC. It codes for CASSPGTTLGETQYF.

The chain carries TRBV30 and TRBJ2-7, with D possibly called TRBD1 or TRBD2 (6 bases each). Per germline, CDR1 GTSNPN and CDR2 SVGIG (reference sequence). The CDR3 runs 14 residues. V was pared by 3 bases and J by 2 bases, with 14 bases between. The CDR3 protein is CAWRRDTIAYEQYF. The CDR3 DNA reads TGTGCCTGGAGGCGGGACACCATCGCCTACGAGCAGTACTTC.

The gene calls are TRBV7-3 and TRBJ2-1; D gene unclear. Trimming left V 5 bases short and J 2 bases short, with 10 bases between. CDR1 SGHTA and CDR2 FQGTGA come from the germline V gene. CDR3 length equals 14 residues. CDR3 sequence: CASSRPGTYNEQFF. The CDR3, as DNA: TGTGCCAGCAGCCGCCCCGGAACCTACAATGAGCAGTTCTTC.

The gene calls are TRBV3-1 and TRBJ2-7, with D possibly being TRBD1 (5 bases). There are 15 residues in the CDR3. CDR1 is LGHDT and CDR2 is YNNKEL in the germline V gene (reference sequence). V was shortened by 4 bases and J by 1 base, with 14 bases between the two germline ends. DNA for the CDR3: TGTGCCAGCAGCCGGGGCAGGGAACCGTCCTACGAGCAGTACTTC. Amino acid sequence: CASSRGREPSYEQYF.

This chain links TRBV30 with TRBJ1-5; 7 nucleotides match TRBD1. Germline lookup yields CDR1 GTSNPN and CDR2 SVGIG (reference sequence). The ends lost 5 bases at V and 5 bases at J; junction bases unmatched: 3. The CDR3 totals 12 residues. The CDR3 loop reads CAWGQEDQPQHF. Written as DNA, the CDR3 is TGTGCCTGGGGACAGGAGGATCAGCCCCAGCATTTT.

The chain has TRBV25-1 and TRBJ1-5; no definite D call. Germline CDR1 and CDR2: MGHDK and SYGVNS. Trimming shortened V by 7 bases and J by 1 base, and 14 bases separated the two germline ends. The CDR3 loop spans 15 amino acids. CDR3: CASMGGKGSNQPQHF. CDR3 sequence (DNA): TGTGCCAGCATGGGCGGGAAGGGAAGCAATCAGCCCCAGCATTTT.